Below, 28 T cell receptor beta chains from the same sample are listed, as sequenced in a study of control samples from healthy donors and cancer patients. Produced via immunoSEQ multiplex PCR; TCRdb's table is partial and in-frame only. This table holds around 64,000 clones, roughly 87% found once. The material sequenced was PBMCs. The receptors were sampled from a man in his sixties with colorectal cancer.

This chain joins TRBV7-9 and TRBJ1-3; D gene unclear. CDR3 length equals 13 residues. V shed 7 bases and J shed 4 bases, with 11 bases lying between them. Germline V lookup: CDR1 SEHNR, CDR2 FQNEAQ (reference sequence). The CDR3 region is CASTRGGGNTIYF. The CDR3 DNA sequence: TGTGCCAGCACCCGGGGTGGCGGAAACACCATATATTTT.

The count of this clone is one. CDR3 DNA sequence: TGTGCCAGCAGCCCCGGCAGGGCAAATCAGCCCCAGCATTTT. It yields the protein CASSPGRANQPQHF. The rearrangement uses TRBV9 and TRBJ1-5; perhaps TRBD1 as D (5 bases). Trimming removed 4 bases at V and 4 bases at J, with 12 bases between. The germline V gene has CDR1 SGDLS and CDR2 YYNGEE. The CDR3 covers 14 residues. Full variable domain (outside the CDR3, taken from reference TRBV9 and TRBJ1-5): DSGVTQTPKHLITATGQRVTLRCSPRSGDLSVYWYQQSLDQGLQFLIQYYNGEERAKGNILERFSAQQFPDLHSELNLSSLELGDSALYFCASSPGRANQPQHFGDGTRLSIL.

J is TRBJ1-2 and V is TRBV9, with 8 bases identical to TRBD1. The CDR3 sequence is 14 residues long. The J segment lost 6 bases and the V segment lost 3 bases, leaving 7 bases of the junction unmatched. The germline V gene has CDR1 SGDLS and CDR2 YYNGEE. CDR3 sequence (DNA): TGTGCCAGCAGCGCCGCGACAGGGGCAGATGGCTACACCTTC. This encodes CASSAATGADGYTF.

The chain recombines TRBV6-6 with TRBJ1-2, with a weak D call TRBD1 (5 bases). This CDR3 region has 13 residues. CDR1 is MNHNY and CDR2 is SVGAGI in the germline V gene (reference sequence). V was pared by 2 bases and J by 6 bases, with 10 bases between. CDR3 loop: CASSYVGENGYTF. As DNA, the CDR3 is TGTGCCAGCAGTTACGTAGGGGAAAATGGCTACACCTTC.

The genes are TRBV30 and TRBJ1-2, with TRBD1 matching 9 bases. The CDR3 has 13 residues. V was clipped by 3 bases and J by 6 bases; unmatched bases: 5. CDR1 and CDR2 (germline): GTSNPN, SVGIG (reference sequence). CDR3 sequence (DNA): TGTGCCTGGAGCGCTGGGACAGGGAATGGCTACACCTTC. Amino acid sequence: CAWSAGTGNGYTF. Looking up the rest from reference TRBV30 and TRBJ1-2 gives the full variable domain: SQTIHQWPATLVQPVGSPLSLECTVEGTSNPNLYWYRQAAGRGLQLLFYSVGIGQISSEVPQNLSASRPQDRQFILSSKKLLLSDSGFYLCAWSAGTGNGYTFGSGTRLTVV.

The chain uses TRBV30 and TRBJ2-7; D may be TRBD1 (5 bases). Between the trimmed V and J ends, which lost 0 bases and 0 bases, there was a span of 9 bases. The CDR3 totals 14 residues. Germline V gene data show CDR1 as GTSNPN and CDR2 as SVGIG (reference sequence). CDR3 residues: CAWSVLRVSYEQYF. DNA for the CDR3: TGTGCCTGGAGTGTACTCAGGGTCTCCTACGAGCAGTACTTC.

Worth noting for this clone: Germline is not matched at one junction end, which may reflect a read error. The V call is TRBV2, the J call TRBJ2-1; TRBD1 matches at 7 bases. From germline, CDR1 is SNHLY and CDR2 FYNNEI. This CDR3 comprises 12 residues. DNA for the CDR3: TGTGCCAGCCGGGACAGAAACAATGGGCAGTTCTTC. Translated: CASRDRNNGQFF.

This chain uses TRBV28 with TRBJ1-4; 9 bases map to TRBD1. CDR3 size: 15 residues. CDR1 is MDHEN and CDR2 is SYDVKM in the germline V gene. The trim removed 6 bases at V and 5 bases at J, leaving 7 bases unmatched. This CDR3 reads CASRKPGQGNEKLFF. In DNA, the CDR3 is TGTGCCAGCAGAAAACCGGGACAGGGCAATGAAAAACTGTTTTTT.

The chain recombines TRBV6-5 with TRBJ1-1; D not resolved. CDR1 is MNHEY and CDR2 is SVGAGI in the germline V gene. CDR3 length equals 15 residues. Trimming removed 0 bases from V and 4 bases from J, with 12 bases in between. The CDR3 loop reads CASSYSNRVGTEAFF. In DNA form, the CDR3 reads TGTGCCAGCAGTTACTCGAATAGGGTGGGCACTGAAGCTTTCTTT.

The chain has TRBV29-1 and TRBJ1-2; D may be TRBD1 (5 bases). The CDR3 sequence is 14 residues long. CDR1 and CDR2 (germline): SQVTM, ANQGSEA. V gave up 3 bases and J gave up 4 bases, with 15 bases separating them. The CDR3 reads CSVEWGIGGYGYTF. CDR3 sequence (DNA): TGCAGCGTTGAGTGGGGGATAGGTGGCTATGGCTACACCTTC.

This chain joins TRBV7-7 and TRBJ1-5; D remains unclear. Trimming left V 1 base short and J 6 bases short, with 7 bases between. CDR1 and CDR2 from the germline V gene are SSHAT and FNYEAQ (reference sequence). The CDR3 is made up of 13 amino acids. Written as DNA, the CDR3 is TGTGCCAGCAGCTTAGAGGAGGGTCAGCCCCAGCATTTT. This translates into CASSLEEGQPQHF.

The chain couples TRBV6-2 or TRBV6-3 to TRBJ1-3; no definite D call. CDR3 length: 15 amino acids. CDR1 and CDR2 (germline): MNHEY, SVGEGT. V was pared by 6 bases and J by 0 bases, with 12 bases between. This CDR3 is CASSPLDTSGNTIYF. DNA for the CDR3: TGTGCCAGCAGCCCCCTCGACACCTCTGGAAACACCATATATTTT.

CDR3 nucleotides: TGTGCCAGCAGCCCCAACAGGGAGCCAAACGTCCTGACTTTC. Translating it yields CASSPNREPNVLTF. J is TRBJ2-6 and V is TRBV3-1 (or the pseudogene TRBV3-2); TRBD1 might be the D (6 bases). Germline values: CDR1 LGHDT, CDR2 YNNKEL (reference sequence). The CDR3 is made up of 14 amino acids. V gave up 4 bases and J gave up 10 bases, with 14 bases separating them.

Notes on this clone: This sample also contains other DNA sequences that code for the same CDR3. J is TRBJ2-7 and V is TRBV3-1 (or the pseudogene TRBV3-2); no definite D call. Germline loops: CDR1 LGHDT, CDR2 YNNKEL (reference sequence). This CDR3 is 12 amino acids long. Trimming removed 1 base at V and 3 bases at J, with 4 bases between. The CDR3 nucleotides read TGTGCCAGCAGCCAAGGGGTCTACGAGCAGTACTTC. It specifies CASSQGVYEQYF.

The CDR3 sequence is CASSQDSDSSWAQYF. The CDR3 coding sequence is TGCGCCAGCAGCCAAGATTCGGACAGCAGCTGGGCCCAGTACTTC. The chain is built from TRBV4-1 and TRBJ2-5, with D possibly TRBD1 on 6 matching bases. This CDR3 has 15 residues. Germline V lookup: CDR1 MGHRA, CDR2 YSYEKL. V lost 0 bases to trimming and J lost 9 bases, with 17 bases between them.

The rearrangement links TRBV18 to TRBJ2-7, with 9 bases identical to TRBD1. V lost 6 bases and J lost 3; bases outside the gene matches: 9. Looked up from germline, CDR1 is KGHSH and CDR2 is LQKENI. The CDR3 is made up of 15 amino acids. The CDR3 protein is CASSTTAGQGYEQYF. The CDR3 nucleotides are TGTGCCAGCTCCACCACCGCGGGACAGGGCTACGAGCAGTACTTC.

The rearrangement joins TRBV30 to TRBJ2-5; D not certain. Trimming took off 2 bases at V and 1 base at J, with 2 bases between the two ends. In germline, CDR1 is GTSNPN, CDR2 SVGIG (reference sequence). CDR3 length: 11 residues. The DNA of the CDR3 is TGTGCCTGGAGTATCCAAGAGACCCAGTACTTC. Amino acid sequence: CAWSIQETQYF.

The chain recombines TRBV19 with TRBJ1-2; a weak D match, TRBD1 (6 bases). V was shortened by 6 bases and J by 1 base, with 6 bases between the two germline ends. Germline values: CDR1 LNHDA, CDR2 SQIVND (reference sequence). The CDR3 has 12 residues. The chain's CDR3 is CASRGGNYGYTF. DNA of the CDR3: TGTGCCAGTAGAGGGGGTAACTATGGCTACACCTTC.

This clone was seen a handful of times. The J gene is TRBJ2-7, the V gene TRBV12-3 or TRBV12-4; the D gene is possibly TRBD2 (7 bases). CDR3 size: 13 residues. V was cut by 4 bases and J by 5 bases, with 12 bases left in between. The CDR3 DNA reads as TGTGCCAGCAGTTGGGGGGGGCCCAACGAGCAGTACTTC. It is translated as CASSWGGPNEQYF.

The V gene is TRBV9, the J gene TRBJ2-7; tentatively, D is TRBD1 (6 bases). Deletions cut 2 bases from V and 5 bases from J, with 14 bases between. The germline CDR1 and CDR2 sequences are SGDLS and YYNGEE. CDR3 size: 14 residues. CDR3 coding DNA: TGTGCCAGCAGCGTTCTTCCAGGGGCGGACGAGCAGTACTTC. Its protein product is CASSVLPGADEQYF.

DNA for the CDR3: TGTGCCAGCGGTGGACAGGGGGCGGGCACAGATACGCAGTATTTT. This encodes CASGGQGAGTDTQYF. The V call is TRBV9, the J call TRBJ2-3; 11 bases map to TRBD1. Germline V gene data show CDR1 as SGDLS and CDR2 as YYNGEE. Losses at the gene ends were 7 bases for V and 1 base for J; bases not matched to a gene: 5. The CDR3 contains 15 residues.

This chain joins TRBV7-6 and TRBJ2-5, with D perhaps matching TRBD1 (6 bases). Germline assignment: CDR1 SGHVS and CDR2 FNYEAQ. V gave up 4 bases and J gave up 2 bases, with 14 bases separating them. CDR3 length equals 15 residues. CDR3 DNA sequence: TGTGCCAGCAGCTCCCTCCAGGGGCCACAAGAGACCCAGTACTTC. Protein sequence: CASSSLQGPQETQYF.

The rearrangement joins TRBV28 to TRBJ1-5; D ambiguous. The germline gives CDR1 MDHEN, CDR2 SYDVKM. The CDR3 spans 14 residues. The ends were cut back, 9 bases at V and 0 bases at J, with 12 bases in the middle. This chain's CDR3 is CASQLGVSNQPQHF. The CDR3, as DNA: TGTGCCAGTCAACTCGGGGTTAGCAATCAGCCCCAGCATTTT.

This sequence joins TRBV27 and TRBJ1-5; 7 nucleotides line up with TRBD1. CDR3 size: 15 residues. Per germline, CDR1 MNHEY and CDR2 SMNVEV (reference sequence). V shed 5 bases, J shed 4 bases, and the junction held 8 bases outside the gene matches. In DNA, the CDR3 is TGTGCCAGCAGTCCCAGGGGGGGGGCTAATCAGCCCCAGCATTTT. Translating it yields CASSPRGGANQPQHF.

The gene calls are TRBV5-1 and TRBJ2-3; TRBD2 might be the D (7 bases). V lost 0 bases and J 3 bases, leaving 14 bases between the germline ends. The CDR3 has 16 residues. Germline CDR1 and CDR2: SGHRS and YFSETQ. The CDR3 sequence: CASSLGRGAGTDTQYF. In nucleotides, the CDR3 is TGCGCCAGCAGCTTGGGCCGGGGGGCGGGGACAGATACGCAGTATTTT.

The chain links TRBV7-9 to TRBJ2-3; D is perhaps TRBD1 (5 bases). Trimming took off 0 bases at V and 3 bases at J, with 10 bases between the two ends. Germline-derived CDR1 and CDR2 are SEHNR and FQNEAQ (reference sequence). CDR3 length: 15 residues. CDR3 sequence (DNA): TGTGCCAGCAGCTTAGCGCAGGGAAAGACAGATACGCAGTATTTT. Translating it yields CASSLAQGKTDTQYF. The whole variable domain, remainder taken from reference TRBV7-9 and TRBJ2-3, is DTGVSQNPRHKITKRGQNVTFRCDPISEHNRLYWYRQTLGQGPEFLTYFQNEAQLEKSRLLSDRFSAERPKGSFSTLEIQRTEQGDSAMYLCASSLAQGKTDTQYFGPGTRLTVL.

The chain couples TRBV6-1 to TRBJ2-5; the D gene is possibly TRBD1 (6 bases). From germline, CDR1 is MNHNS and CDR2 SASEGT. The V end was cut by 2 bases, the J end by 5 bases, with 15 bases between. The CDR3 runs to 15 residues. The CDR3 DNA reads TGTGCCAGCAGTGAAATTCCAGGGGCCGGGGAGACCCAGTACTTC. Protein: CASSEIPGAGETQYF.

This chain joins TRBV14 and TRBJ2-4, with D hard to call. Germline V gene lookup returns CDR1 SGHDN and CDR2 FVKESK. This CDR3 spans 13 amino acids. With 4 bases removed from V and 6 bases from J, the gap between germline ends came to 10 bases. This CDR3 reads CASSLKWGNIQYF. In DNA form, the CDR3 reads TGTGCCAGCAGCCTGAAGTGGGGAAACATTCAGTACTTC.